The 2 T cell receptor beta chains listed next were all sequenced from one sample in a study of regulatory dendritic cells for organ transplantation. TCRdb's copy holds only in-frame clones and misses some; the assay was immunoSEQ multiplex PCR. The sample carries about 30,000 clones, around 90% recorded once. Sequenced sample: naive CD4+ T cells from blood. Subset reported: CD45RA+ naive T cells. These receptors were obtained from a human donor in good health.

This sequence joins TRBV7-2 and TRBJ2-7; D gene uncertain. Between the trimmed V and J ends, which lost 2 bases and 2 bases, there was a span of 13 bases. CDR3 size: 15 residues. CDR1 and CDR2 from the germline V gene are SGHTA and FQGNSA. DNA of the CDR3: TGTGCCAGCAGCTTATGGGGTTTTTTTACCTACGAGCAGTACTTC. Its translation: CASSLWGFFTYEQYF.

This chain links TRBV27 with TRBJ2-7; no clear D. This CDR3 is built from 14 residues. Trimming left V 6 bases short and J 1 base short, with 13 bases between. Germline V CDR1 and CDR2: MNHEY, SMNVEV (reference sequence). The CDR3 loop reads CASRPDRLSYEQYF. The CDR3 bases are TGTGCCAGCAGACCCGATCGACTTTCCTACGAGCAGTACTTC.